The next 23 T cell receptor beta chains were all read from a single sample in a study of beta chain features in type 1 diabetes. Study-wide findings and caveats: Within each of all four CD4+ subsets, Type 1 diabetes patients had TCRB CDR3s that were moderately but significantly shorter.

Expressed TCRB transcripts were sequenced because the entire RNA isolate underwent reverse transcription. Some clones are missing from TCRdb's copy, which holds only in-frame ones; the method was immunoSEQ multiplex PCR. The sample includes under 850,000 clones, 13% of them seen just once. Their recognized antigens are unknown. Sequencing was performed on naive CD4+ T cells from blood. The receptor source for this set is a man aged 18 to 30 with type 1 diabetes.

The chain employs TRBV11-3 and TRBJ2-7; D assignment may be TRBD1 or TRBD2 (6 bases each). Germline V gives CDR1 SGHNT, CDR2 YENEEA. V lost 5 bases and J lost 6, with 11 bases in between. The CDR3 runs 12 residues. CDR3 nucleotide sequence: TGTGCCAGCAGCGAGAAGGGGGGCGAGCAGTACTTC. It specifies CASSEKGGEQYF.

This clone showed up just a few times. The chain employs TRBV28 and TRBJ1-3; D call uncertain. This CDR3 contains 15 residues. V shed 5 bases and J shed 0 bases, with 11 bases lying between them. Germline loops: CDR1 MDHEN, CDR2 SYDVKM. The CDR3 reads CASSDAAVSGNTIYF. The CDR3 DNA reads TGTGCCAGCAGTGACGCAGCGGTCTCTGGAAACACCATATATTTT.

This clone was counted a few times. V and J are TRBV2 and TRBJ2-3; the D gene is possibly TRBD1 (5 bases). The CDR3 loop spans 15 amino acids. Deletions cut 2 bases from V and 2 bases from J, with 11 bases between. CDR1 SNHLY and CDR2 FYNNEI come from the germline V gene. The CDR3 bases are TGTGCCAGCAGTGAAATGGGGCCCAACACAGATACGCAGTATTTT. Its translation: CASSEMGPNTDTQYF.

This clone turned up a few times. V gene TRBV9 combines with J gene TRBJ2-2; TRBD1 matches at 10 bases. This CDR3 contains 15 residues. CDR1 and CDR2 (germline): SGDLS, YYNGEE. V trimming: 4 bases; J trimming: 4 bases; junction bases outside the gene matches: 4. CDR3 residues: CASSSRTGGTGELFF. The CDR3 bases are TGTGCCAGCAGCTCACGGACAGGGGGCACCGGGGAGCTGTTTTTT.

There are a few counts of this clone. J is TRBJ2-3 and V is TRBV19; 7 bases fit TRBD2. The CDR3 extends over 16 amino acids. Germline V gene data show CDR1 as LNHDA and CDR2 as SQIVND (reference sequence). Losses at the gene ends were 5 bases for V and 4 bases for J; bases not matched to a gene: 12. The CDR3 bases are TGTGCCAGTAGTCCTACGAGTGGACTAGGAGCAGATACGCAGTATTTT. As protein: CASSPTSGLGADTQYF.

The chain has TRBV19 and TRBJ2-5; possibly TRBD2 for D (5 bases). Germline CDR1 and CDR2: LNHDA and SQIVND (reference sequence). V lost 3 bases and J 1 base, leaving 15 bases between the germline ends. CDR3 length: 16 residues. The CDR3 coding sequence is TGTGCCAGTAGTATTTCCGGGATCCTTCCCCAAGAGACCCAGTACTTC. The encoded protein is CASSISGILPQETQYF.

The chain joins TRBV30 to TRBJ2-7; the match to TRBD2 covers 8 bases. The CDR3 is 13 amino acids. Germline assignment: CDR1 GTSNPN and CDR2 SVGIG (reference sequence). The trim removed 4 bases at V and 2 bases at J, leaving 4 bases unmatched. For the CDR3, the DNA is TGTGCCTGGACACGGGGGGGGACCTACGAGCAGTACTTC. The encoded protein is CAWTRGGTYEQYF. The full variable domain, its missing parts supplied by reference TRBV30 and TRBJ2-7, is SQTIHQWPATLVQPVGSPLSLECTVEGTSNPNLYWYRQAAGRGLQLLFYSVGIGQISSEVPQNLSASRPQDRQFILSSKKLLLSDSGFYLCAWTRGGTYEQYFGPGTRLTVT.

This clone occurred a few times. This sequence joins TRBV5-4 and TRBJ2-1; tentative D call: TRBD2 (5 bases). V was trimmed by 3 bases and J by 8 bases, leaving 12 bases between them. The CDR3 spans 13 residues. CDR1 is SGHNT, CDR2 YYREEE, per germline (reference sequence). This CDR3 reads CASSSTPEDEQFF. The CDR3 DNA reads as TGTGCCAGCAGCTCGACCCCGGAGGATGAGCAGTTCTTC.

There are a few counts of this clone. The CDR3 DNA is TGTGCCAGCAGCGTCACTGAAGCTTTCTTT. Its protein product is CASSVTEAFF. The genes are TRBV7-9 and TRBJ1-1; D not certain. The CDR3 is 10 residues long. CDR1 and CDR2 from the germline V gene are SEHNR and FQNEAQ (reference sequence). V lost 5 bases to trimming and J lost 4 bases, with 2 bases between them.

There are a few counts of this clone. The chain combines TRBV6-1 with TRBJ2-3, with D possibly being TRBD1 (5 bases). Trimming left V 11 bases short and J 3 bases short, with 15 bases between. The germline V gene encodes CDR1 MNHNS and CDR2 SASEGT. The CDR3 totals 13 residues. The CDR3 nucleotides read TGTGCCTGCGAAGGGGCCCTTACAGATACGCAGTATTTT. This translates into CACEGALTDTQYF.

The chain recombines TRBV30 with TRBJ1-6; D is possibly TRBD1 (6 bases). Germline loops: CDR1 GTSNPN, CDR2 SVGIG (reference sequence). CDR3 length equals 17 residues. Trimming took off 5 bases at V and 0 bases at J, with 17 bases between the two ends. The CDR3 sequence is CAWCAGTTVSYNSPLHF. CDR3 coding DNA: TGTGCCTGGTGTGCCGGGACAACGGTCTCCTATAATTCACCCCTCCACTTT.

About this clone: Other DNA sequences in this sample translate to the same CDR3. The chain couples TRBV6-6 to TRBJ1-5; D might be TRBD1 (5 bases). CDR1 is MNHNY and CDR2 is SVGAGI in the germline V gene (reference sequence). The CDR3 spans 14 residues. V shed 3 bases and J shed 4 bases, with 10 bases lying between them. The CDR3 DNA reads TGTGCCAGCAGTTATCCAGACAGTAATCAGCCCCAGCATTTT. As protein: CASSYPDSNQPQHF.

The rearrangement joins TRBV7-3 to TRBJ1-2, with TRBD1 matching over 10 bases. The junction had 18 bases not matched to a gene; V was cut back by 7 bases and J by 7 bases. CDR3 length: 17 residues. CDR1 and CDR2 from the germline V gene are SGHTA and FQGTGA. The CDR3 protein is CASTLNPPGTGARGYTF. In nucleotides, the CDR3 is TGTGCCAGCACTCTAAATCCGCCGGGGACAGGGGCCCGTGGCTACACCTTC. Supplemented by reference TRBV7-3 and TRBJ1-2, the full variable domain reads GAGVSQTPSNKVTEKGKYVELRCDPISGHTALYWYRQSLGQGPEFLIYFQGTGAADDSGLPNDRFFAVRPEGSVSTLKIQRTERGDSAVYLCASTLNPPGTGARGYTFGSGTRLTVV.

In this sample, this clone turned up a few times. The chain links TRBV2 to TRBJ2-5, with 9 nucleotides matching TRBD2. The CDR3 covers 17 residues. CDR1 SNHLY and CDR2 FYNNEI come from the germline V gene. V lost 8 bases, J lost 0 bases, and 13 bases stayed unmatched. The CDR3 sequence is CASDRGLAGGYQETQYF. CDR3 DNA: TGTGCCAGCGACCGCGGACTGGCGGGGGGGTACCAAGAGACCCAGTACTTC.

A few counts support this clone. This rearrangement joins TRBV18 to TRBJ1-1, with a tentative D call TRBD1 (6 bases). CDR3 size: 13 residues. Germline CDR1 and CDR2: KGHSH and LQKENI. The V and J ends lost 3 bases and 8 bases respectively, with 13 bases between them. CDR3 coding DNA: TGTGCCAGCTCACCCCGACAGGCCACCGAAGCTTTCTTT. Amino acids: CASSPRQATEAFF.

The V gene is TRBV15, the J gene TRBJ1-5; D unclear. Per germline, CDR1 LNHNV and CDR2 YYDKDF (reference sequence). The V gene lost 1 base and the J gene lost 7 bases, with 5 bases spanning the gap. This CDR3 has 12 residues. CDR3 loop: CATSRGEQPQHF. The CDR3 coding sequence is TGTGCCACCAGCAGAGGGGAGCAGCCCCAGCATTTT.

The chain uses TRBV18 and TRBJ2-2; D perhaps matches TRBD1 (5 bases). V lost 4 bases and J lost 1, with 13 bases in between. The germline gives CDR1 KGHSH, CDR2 LQKENI. This CDR3 region has 16 residues. The CDR3 loop is CASSLRQPMNTGELFF. DNA of the CDR3: TGTGCCAGCTCACTTAGACAGCCGATGAACACCGGGGAGCTGTTTTTT.

This clone occurred a few times. Other DNA sequences of this sample code for an identical CDR3. The CDR3 spells CSARLQETQYF. CDR3 sequence (DNA): TGCAGTGCTAGATTGCAAGAGACCCAGTACTTC. V is TRBV20-1 and J is TRBJ2-5; D call uncertain. CDR1 and CDR2 (germline): DFQATT, SNEGSKA (reference sequence). This CDR3 region has 11 residues. Trimming removed 2 bases from V and 2 bases from J, with 3 bases in between.

The gene calls are TRBV5-6 and TRBJ2-1; TRBD2 is a possible D gene (6 bases). V gave up 5 bases and J gave up 6 bases, with 6 bases separating them. This CDR3 is built from 11 residues. Germline lookup yields CDR1 SGHDT and CDR2 YYEEEE. The CDR3 DNA reads TGTGCCAGCAGACTAGCCAATGAGCAGTTCTTC. This translates into CASRLANEQFF.

This clone showed up just a few times. The chain is built from TRBV2 and TRBJ2-3, with D possibly called TRBD1 or TRBD2 (5 bases each). The germline V and J ends were trimmed by 7 bases and 9 bases, with 17 bases remaining between them. This CDR3 is 13 amino acids long. Germline V gene lookup returns CDR1 SNHLY and CDR2 FYNNEI. CDR3 protein: CASTVVTEGTQYF. DNA of the CDR3: TGTGCCAGCACCGTCGTGACAGAGGGGACGCAGTATTTT.

The gene calls are TRBV19 and TRBJ2-3; D is unresolved. The V end lost 11 bases, the J end lost 4 bases, and 16 bases lay between the germline ends. CDR3 length equals 13 residues. Germline V gene data show CDR1 as LNHDA and CDR2 as SQIVND (reference sequence). DNA of the CDR3: TGTGCCTGCAGAGAAGGGCTAGCAGATACGCAGTATTTT. This sequence encodes CACREGLADTQYF.

This clone was detected only a few times. The chain joins TRBV12-5 to TRBJ2-1, with TRBD1 identical over 8 bases. Germline V gives CDR1 LGHNT, CDR2 FRNRAP. The CDR3 has 15 residues. Trimming at V came to 5 bases and at J to 6 bases, leaving 9 bases not matched to a gene. CDR3: CASGVDRALSNEQFF. For the CDR3, the DNA is TGTGCTAGTGGTGTGGACAGGGCTTTAAGCAATGAGCAGTTCTTC.

The CDR3 DNA reads TGTGCCAGTTCCCACCAGGACCGCCAAGAGACCCAGTACTTC. It yields the protein CASSHQDRQETQYF. The chain joins TRBV19 to TRBJ2-5, with D unclear. Trimming cost V 8 bases and J 1 base, with 14 bases left between them. Germline V CDR1 and CDR2: LNHDA, SQIVND (reference sequence). The CDR3 runs 14 residues. The whole variable domain, remainder taken from reference TRBV19 and TRBJ2-5, is DGGITQSPKYLFRKEGQNVTLSCEQNLNHDAMYWYRQDPGQGLRLIYYSQIVNDFQKGDIAEGYSVSREKKESFPLTVTSAQKNPTAFYLCASSHQDRQETQYFGPGTRLLVL.